Presented here are 8 T cell receptor beta chains from one specimen sequenced in a study of siplizumab effects on memory and regulatory T cells (dated by TCRdb to the late 2010s). The method was the immunoSEQ multiplex PCR assay. TCRdb holds this immuneACCESS table with in-frame rearrangements only. Some clones are missing; in checked studies, unresolved V genes explain under half, and the rest has no known cause. Counted in this sample were about 110,000 clones; approximately 92% of them appeared once. The top ten constitute 1.3% of the sample. Sequenced: CD4+ T cells sorted from blood. The receptors derive from a human donor in good health.

CDR3 sequence reads: CASSQDVGSYGYTF. Written as DNA, the CDR3 is TGCGCCAGCAGCCAAGATGTGGGGAGCTATGGCTACACCTTC. This sequence joins TRBV4-1 and TRBJ1-2; the D is unclear. Looked up from germline, CDR1 is MGHRA and CDR2 is YSYEKL. CDR3 length equals 14 residues. Trimming stripped 0 bases from V and 4 bases from J, with 9 bases between.

The chain is built from TRBV7-2 and TRBJ2-7, with 7 bases matching TRBD1. CDR1 and CDR2 (germline): SGHTA, FQGNSA. This CDR3 has 14 amino acids. The ends lost 5 bases at V and 2 bases at J; junction bases unmatched: 6. The CDR3 spells CASSPRQGPYEQYF. The CDR3 DNA reads TGTGCCAGCAGCCCAAGACAGGGCCCCTACGAGCAGTACTTC.

This clone was found a few times. The rearrangement uses TRBV7-6 and TRBJ2-7, with 7 bases that match TRBD2. There are 13 residues in the CDR3. V shed 6 bases, J shed 6 bases, and the junction held 8 bases outside the gene matches. CDR1 and CDR2 (germline): SGHVS, FNYEAQ. CDR3 bases: TGTGCCAGCAGGCAGGGACTATTGGCCGAGCAGTACTTC. Translated: CASRQGLLAEQYF. Drawing the rest from reference TRBV7-6 and TRBJ2-7, the complete variable domain is GAGVSQSPRYKVTKRGQDVALRCDPISGHVSLYWYRQALGQGPEFLTYFNYEAQQDKSGLPNDRFSAERPEGSISTLTIQRTEQRDSAMYRCASRQGLLAEQYFGPGTRLTVT.

This clone occurred a few times. This chain links TRBV13 with TRBJ1-2, with a tentative D call TRBD1 (5 bases). Germline V gene lookup returns CDR1 PRHDT and CDR2 FYEKMQ (reference sequence). Trimming took 3 bases from V and 0 from J, leaving 8 bases between them. The CDR3 covers 14 residues. Here the CDR3 DNA reads TGTGCCAGCAGCTTCCAGGGAGCTAACTATGGCTACACCTTC. This codes for CASSFQGANYGYTF.

The J gene is TRBJ1-4, the V gene TRBV5-1, with D tentatively TRBD1 (5 bases). In germline, CDR1 is SGHRS, CDR2 YFSETQ. The CDR3 is 17 residues long. The V end was cut by 0 bases, the J end by 6 bases, with 18 bases between. CDR3 bases: TGCGCCAGCAGCTTGGAAGTTTTGGGGCTCGGGTATGAAAAACTGTTTTTT. This sequence encodes CASSLEVLGLGYEKLFF.

The J gene is TRBJ1-2, the V gene TRBV6-4; perhaps TRBD1 as D (5 bases). Per the germline V gene, CDR1 is MRHNA and CDR2 is SNTAGT. V lost 5 bases and J lost 0, with 10 bases in between. CDR3 length: 14 amino acids. This chain's CDR3 is CASSPQGANYGYTF. CDR3 nucleotide sequence: TGTGCCAGCAGTCCCCAGGGAGCTAACTATGGCTACACCTTC.

The gene calls are TRBV11-2 and TRBJ2-1; D remains unclear. V gave up 0 bases and J gave up 4 bases, with 7 bases separating them. CDR1 is SGHAT, CDR2 FQNNGV, per germline. The CDR3 contains 14 residues. The CDR3 DNA follows: TGTGCCAGCAGCTTAGAGTACAGATACAATGAGCAGTTCTTC. Translation gives CASSLEYRYNEQFF.

The chain recombines TRBV18 with TRBJ2-2; unclear D gene. The CDR3 consists of 15 residues. The germline V and J ends were trimmed by 1 base and 0 bases, with 6 bases remaining between them. Germline assignment: CDR1 KGHSH and CDR2 LQKENI. The CDR3 spells CASSPLGSNTGELFF. For the CDR3, the DNA is TGTGCCAGCTCACCACTTGGGTCGAACACCGGGGAGCTGTTTTTT. Full variable domain (outside the CDR3, taken from reference TRBV18 and TRBJ2-2): NAGVMQNPRHLVRRRGQEARLRCSPMKGHSHVYWYRQLPEEGLKFMVYLQKENIIDESGMPKERFSAEFPKEGPSILRIQQVVRGDSAAYFCASSPLGSNTGELFFGEGSRLTVL.